This T cell receptor (beta chain) derives from a study of Ad26.COV2.S vaccination and SARS-CoV-2 variants (dated by TCRdb to the early 2020s). About the investigation overall: Vaccine-arm donors came from COV1001, a multicentre, randomized, double-blind, placebo-controlled phase I-IIa trial of Ad26.COV2.S in healthy adults. TCRbeta repertoire sequencing was used to assess the specificity and breadth of SARS-CoV-2-reactive T cell receptors after Ad26.COV2.S vaccination. A total of around 32 samples were included in the TCR-sequenced set, comprising 19 Ad26.COV2.S vaccine recipients, 5 placebo recipients and 8 SARS-CoV-2 convalescent individuals. Investigators remained blinded to trial group allocation during experiments and outcome assessment. Trial participants were randomized into five groups of five, in which low-dose or high-dose Ad26.COV2.S was given once or twice, or placebo was given on both occasions. Ad26.COV2.S was administered intramuscularly at a dose of 5x10^10 or 1x10^11 viral particles, either as one shot or as two shots given 56 days apart.

V is shortened by 3 bases, J by 0 bases, and the region joining them spans 5 bases. The CDR3 runs 13 amino acids, cysteine and phenylalanine included. Only the CDR3 region is kept as DNA, spanning 39 bases read in frame from base 1. TCRbeta CDR3 regions were sequenced with the immunoSEQ Assay. After extraction, genomic DNA underwent amplification by bias-controlled multiplex PCR, followed by high-throughput sequencing. In the source study's methods: To quantify the absolute abundance of every unique TCRbeta CDR3 region, sequences were collapsed and filtered. T cell fraction was estimated by normalizing TCRbeta template counts to usable DNA, which was measured by amplifying reference genes present in all nucleated cells. Repertoire TCRs were annotated as SARS-CoV-2-specific by exact matching of V gene, CDR3 amino acid sequence and J gene to a known reactive TCR set. MIRA supplied the reference SARS-CoV-2 TCR set, which was filtered for enrichment in COVID-19-positive ImmuneCODE repertoires so that public or cross-reactive TCRs were removed. Drawing on the MIRA antigens, annotated TCRs were analysed further at the level of specific ORF or position within ORF. Breadth was defined as the number of annotated unique rearrangements divided by the total number of unique productive rearrangements, and depth was defined as the summed frequency of the annotated unique rearrangements. Group comparisons of TCR breadth used two-sided Wilcoxon rank-sum tests. Imported from immuneACCESS, the table was reduced by TCRdb to in-frame sequences with V and J called. These copies leave out some clones; in studies compared against another copy, an unresolved V gene accounts for under half, and the cause of the remainder is not known. That table furnishes V, J and clone size, whereas the DNA furnished D and trimming. The sample table lists approximately 250,000 clones, roughly 85% of them with a count of one. Of the sample, roughly 3% falls within the top ten clones.

The treatment or condition label of this sample denotes: around 19 received Ad26.COV2.S at low or high dose, single or two shots; 5 received placebo; per-sample allocation not given. Repertoires of vaccine and placebo recipients were sequenced from samples taken on day 63 after the first injection. Cohort 1b enrolled about two dozen adults aged 18-55 years at a single site in Boston, USA, between 29 July and 7 August 2020. Ad26.COV2.S was a replication-incompetent adenovirus type 26 vector that expressed a prefusion-stabilized SARS-CoV-2 spike protein derived from the original Wuhan strain. This clone was picked up one time. Its antigen is still unknown. There are no base qualities to consult, and no much larger clone falls within one base. This sample also contains other DNA sequences that code for the same CDR3. Summary of the overall study and its limitations: Comparing responses between vaccine doses or regimens was not something the study was powered to do. According to the authors, total T cell responses may have been underestimated by the TCR breadth and depth analyses. Ad26.COV2.S recipients had higher spike-specific TCR breadth than placebo recipients (P = 0.0014). After vaccination, substantial breadth of spike-specific CD8+ and CD4+ T cell responses was reported. Vaccine and placebo recipients had comparable non-spike TCR breadth, which fits with the vaccine containing only spike.

The sequence was obtained from a person between 18 and 60 years old who received the Ad26.COV2.S COVID-19 vaccine or a placebo. The sequenced sample was peripheral blood, obtained in a trial of Ad26.COV2.S vaccine versus placebo. The V and J segments used are TRBV12-3 or TRBV12-4 and TRBJ1-1; the D gene is unclear. The DNA sequence is TGTGCCAGCAGTTTGTTGTTGAACACTGAAGCTTTCTTT. Its protein reads: CASSLLLNTEAFF.